The entry below describes one T cell receptor beta chain. The data stem from a study of blood T cell repertoires in COVID-19. For the study at large: T cells, B-cell-depleted T cells, or PBMCs supplied cDNA or gDNA.

Trimming removed 4 bases from V and 5 bases from J; junction bases left unmatched: 9. Germline assignment: CDR1 LGHNA and CDR2 YNFKEQ. This CDR3 region has 16 residues. TCRdb's copy holds only in-frame clones and misses some; the assay was immunoSEQ multiplex PCR. The sample includes 170,000 or so clones, around 87% seen only once; the top ten take less than 3%. This TCR derives from a man aged 35-49 years with active or convalescent COVID-19. Material for sequencing was peripheral blood. The chain is built from TRBV4-2 and TRBJ2-2, with 8 bases lining up with TRBD1. CDR3 nucleotide sequence: TGTGCCAGCAGCCCGGGGACAGGCAGAAGTACCGGGGAGCTGTTTTTT. It encodes CASSPGTGRSTGELFF.